This T cell receptor (beta chain) was documented in a study of vaccination and CD4 T cells after COVID-19. General study points: The authors identified 304 of 307 vaccine-specific clones in convalescent patients as spike mono-reactive.

Noted time point: late sampling 161 to 241 days after vaccination in a few convalescent patients. Described treatment: roughly 11-day PBMC culture with coronavirus spike peptide pools or control peptides (ViraFEST assay). ViraFEST used peptide pools to expand antigen-specific T cells, then sequenced TCRs. Per well, 1.5 million to 2.5 million PBMCs were cultured in the presence of around 11 IU/ml IL-2 and approximately 9.5 ug/ml peptide pools. Negative selection isolated the CD4+ T cells once the cells had been cultured for around 9 days. Looked up from germline, CDR1 is ENHRY and CDR2 is SYGVKD. Trimming took off 4 bases at V and 5 bases at J, with 9 bases between the two ends. This CDR3 comprises 12 residues. The Oncomine TCR Beta short-read assay was applied to DNA of cultured CD4+ T cells. Using its own MiXCR run on the PCR reads, TCRdb lists one record per CDR3 protein. The repertoire includes fewer than 30,000 distinct CDR3 sequences, 28% of them detected once, and under 8.5% sits in the top ten.

There are a few counts of this clonotype. Antigen unknown. This sequence joins TRBV10-3 and TRBJ2-7, with D possibly being TRBD2 (5 bases). This TCR derives from a human donor who had recovered from COVID-19. The sequencing used CD4+ T cells from blood, cultured in vitro, collected about 7 months after SARS-CoV-2 vaccination. The CDR3 region is CAISGVGDEQYF. Written as DNA, the CDR3 is TGTGCCATCAGTGGAGTGGGAGACGAGCAGTACTTC.